Below are 23 T cell receptor beta chains sequenced from a single sample in a study of cytomegalovirus exposure and HLA in healthy donors. The primer mix had 60 Vbeta and 13 Jbeta primers. Assay used: immunoSEQ multiplex PCR; TCRdb lists only in-frame clones, some missing. The repertoire holds about 170,000 clones, 62% seen once, with about 3.2% in the top ten. Material: PBMCs. The receptors here all came from a man aged 35-49 years in good health and CMV-seronegative.

Of note for this clone: A read error may produce the germline difference seen at one junction end. The genes are TRBV7-7 and TRBJ2-5, with 9 nucleotides matching TRBD2. In germline, CDR1 is SSHAT, CDR2 FNYEAQ (reference sequence). This CDR3 contains 16 residues. The CDR3 DNA sequence: TGTGCTAGCAGCCTGATAGCGGGAGCGAGCGGAGAGACCCAGTACTTC. Amino acids: CASSLIAGASGETQYF.

In this sample, this clone turned up a few times. The chain carries TRBV6-6 and TRBJ1-2; D is ambiguous. Trimming shortened V by 2 bases and J by 4 bases, and 17 bases separated the two germline ends. Germline V CDR1 and CDR2: MNHNY, SVGAGI (reference sequence). CDR3 size: 16 residues. The CDR3: CASSYPRTHPFYGYTF. CDR3 DNA: TGTGCCAGCAGTTACCCCAGAACACATCCCTTCTATGGCTACACCTTC.

The CDR3 DNA is TGTGCCAGCAGTGAAGGGGACACGGTTTCACCCCTCCACTTT. This codes for CASSEGDTVSPLHF. This rearrangement joins TRBV6-4 to TRBJ1-6; a possible D gene is TRBD1 (6 bases). Germline assignment: CDR1 MRHNA and CDR2 SNTAGT. The CDR3 has 14 amino acids. The V end lost 3 bases, the J end lost 9 bases, and 12 bases lay between the germline ends.

This clone was recorded once. The chain is built from TRBV19 and TRBJ1-5; maybe TRBD1 (5 bases). This CDR3 spans 10 amino acids. Germline loops: CDR1 LNHDA, CDR2 SQIVND (reference sequence). The CDR3 region has the DNA TGTGGGGGGGGGATCCAGCCCCAGCATTTT. Protein product: CGGGIQPQHF.

The rearrangement joins TRBV30 to TRBJ1-2; D ambiguous. CDR1 and CDR2 (germline): GTSNPN, SVGIG (reference sequence). The V and J ends lost 0 bases and 0 bases respectively, with 14 bases between them. This CDR3 is built from 16 residues. The DNA for the CDR3 is TGTGCCTGGAGTGTACTTCAGAGGGTTCCTAACTATGGCTACACCTTC. This gives the protein CAWSVLQRVPNYGYTF.

The V and J genes are TRBV4-1 and TRBJ2-7; 8 bases fit TRBD1. The V and J ends lost 0 bases and 3 bases, in that order; junction bases with no gene match: 10. The CDR3 loop spans 17 amino acids. From germline, CDR1 is MGHRA and CDR2 YSYEKL. The DNA of the CDR3 is TGCGCCAGCAGCCAAGATTCATTTGGGACAGGCTTCTACGAGCAGTACTTC. This gives the protein CASSQDSFGTGFYEQYF.

This chain joins TRBV7-3 and TRBJ2-7; the D gene is possibly TRBD1 (6 bases). Trimming left V 0 bases short and J 0 bases short, with 9 bases between. CDR1 SGHTA and CDR2 FQGTGA come from the germline V gene. This CDR3 spans 15 amino acids. CDR3 nucleotide sequence: TGTGCCAGCAGCTTAACAGGGGGAAACTCCTACGAGCAGTACTTC. Protein: CASSLTGGNSYEQYF. Filled out from reference TRBV7-3 and TRBJ2-7, the complete variable domain reads GAGVSQTPSNKVTEKGKYVELRCDPISGHTALYWYRQSLGQGPEFLIYFQGTGAADDSGLPNDRFFAVRPEGSVSTLKIQRTERGDSAVYLCASSLTGGNSYEQYFGPGTRLTVT.

The chain combines TRBV6-5 with TRBJ1-5; 7 bases map to TRBD1. After removal of 6 bases from V and 4 bases from J, the junction contained 3 bases not matched to a gene. Per the germline V gene, CDR1 is MNHEY and CDR2 is SVGAGI. This CDR3 contains 13 residues. CDR3 nucleotide sequence: TGTGCCAGCAGAAGACAGGGTAATCAGCCCCAGCATTTT. This encodes CASRRQGNQPQHF.

This clone was counted only a few times. This chain connects TRBV5-6 to TRBJ1-1, with a tentative D call TRBD1 (6 bases). The CDR3 consists of 12 residues. V lost 4 bases and J 10 bases, leaving 14 bases between the germline ends. In germline, CDR1 is SGHDT, CDR2 YYEEEE. CDR3 in DNA: TGTGCCAGCAGCATTGGACAGAAGGGAGCTTTCTTT. Its translation is CASSIGQKGAFF.

This clone was observed a handful of times. The chain has TRBV6-1 and TRBJ2-7; D is unresolved. The germline gives CDR1 MNHNS, CDR2 SASEGT. This CDR3 region has 13 residues. Here the CDR3 reads CFFKQKAAYEQYF. The CDR3 region has the DNA TGTTTTTTCAAGCAGAAGGCGGCATACGAGCAGTACTTC.

This chain joins TRBV21-1 and TRBJ2-7; TRBD2, as called in the table, went unchecked against the DNA. TRBV21-1 is termed a pseudogene. The CDR3 loop spans 17 amino acids. The CDR3 reads CASSKEGGLAGLYEQYF. CDR3 bases: TGTGCCAGCAGCAAAGAGGGGGGGCTAGCGGGCCTCTACGAGCAGTACTTC.

V is TRBV5-1 and J is TRBJ2-3; TRBD2 aligns across 14 bases. Unmatched junction bases numbered 8, after V lost 5 bases and J lost 3 bases. The CDR3 runs to 17 residues. The germline V gene encodes CDR1 SGHRS and CDR2 YFSETQ. In nucleotides, the CDR3 is TGCGCCAGCAGTCGACTAGCGGGAGGGCGGGGGACAGATACGCAGTATTTT. Its protein is CASSRLAGGRGTDTQYF.

V and J are TRBV7-2 and TRBJ2-5; D perhaps matches TRBD2 (6 bases). CDR3 size: 17 residues. The V end lost 0 bases, the J end lost 5 bases, and 19 bases lay between the germline ends. From germline, CDR1 is SGHTA and CDR2 FQGNSA. This chain's CDR3 is CASSLAGLGRERETQYF. The DNA of the CDR3 is TGTGCCAGCAGCTTAGCCGGCCTAGGCCGGGAGAGGGAGACCCAGTACTTC.

The chain recombines TRBV11-3 with TRBJ1-1; TRBD1 is a possible D gene (5 bases). CDR3 size: 12 residues. V was pared by 6 bases and J by 7 bases, with 12 bases between. CDR1 SGHNT and CDR2 YENEEA come from the germline V gene. CDR3 nucleotides: TGTGCCAGCAGTTCAGACAGCGATGAAGCTTTCTTT. Translation gives CASSSDSDEAFF.

This chain connects TRBV5-1 to TRBJ2-3; D unresolved. V was clipped by 4 bases and J by 0 bases, with 6 bases between them. This CDR3 is built from 13 residues. Germline lookup yields CDR1 SGHRS and CDR2 YFSETQ. The CDR3 loop reads CASSPFSTDTQYF. The CDR3 DNA sequence: TGCGCCAGCAGCCCGTTCAGCACAGATACGCAGTATTTT.

This sequence joins TRBV7-9 and TRBJ2-7, with 7 bases matching TRBD1. With 1 base clipped from V and 2 bases from J, the junction kept 8 bases outside the gene matches. Germline V gives CDR1 SEHNR, CDR2 FQNEAQ (reference sequence). CDR3 length: 16 amino acids. The CDR3 protein is CASSLVGTERTYEQYF. CDR3 DNA: TGTGCCAGCAGCTTAGTAGGGACAGAGAGAACCTACGAGCAGTACTTC.

The J gene is TRBJ2-5, the V gene TRBV15; 12 bases agree with TRBD2. The trim removed 0 bases at V and 3 bases at J, leaving 5 bases unmatched. CDR1 LNHNV and CDR2 YYDKDF come from the germline V gene (reference sequence). The CDR3 has 17 amino acids. The chain's CDR3 is CATSRDSASGGEETQYF. In nucleotides, the CDR3 is TGTGCCACCAGCAGAGATTCGGCTAGCGGGGGGGAAGAGACCCAGTACTTC.

There are a few counts of this clone. The CDR3 spells CASSMSGAYNEQFF. In DNA form, the CDR3 reads TGTGCCAGTAGTATGTCTGGGGCTTACAATGAGCAGTTCTTC. This chain joins TRBV19 and TRBJ2-1, with a possible D match to TRBD1 (5 bases). Germline CDR1 LNHDA, CDR2 SQIVND (reference sequence). V dropped 3 bases and J dropped 4 bases, with 10 bases sitting between them. This CDR3 comprises 14 residues.

The chain employs TRBV11-2 and TRBJ1-1; D is possibly TRBD1 (5 bases). Germline CDR1 reads SGHAT; CDR2 reads FQNNGV. The length of the CDR3 is 13 residues. V lost 3 bases and J 8 bases, leaving 13 bases between the germline ends. CDR3 DNA: TGTGCCAGCAGCTTGGGGGGGGGATTAGAAGCTTTCTTT. Translated: CASSLGGGLEAFF.

This clone was recorded once. The chain carries TRBV4-3 and TRBJ2-3; 11 nucleotides agree with TRBD2. The CDR3 is 17 amino acids. CDR1 and CDR2 (germline): LGHNA, YSLEER. Trimming at V came to 0 bases and at J to 3 bases, leaving 5 bases not matched to a gene. In nucleotides, the CDR3 is TGCGCCAGCAGCCAAGATCAACTAGCGGGAGTAACAGATACGCAGTATTTT. Residues: CASSQDQLAGVTDTQYF.

The chain links TRBV15 to TRBJ2-7; D is undetermined. Trimming took off 0 bases at V and 1 base at J, with 7 bases between the two ends. Germline CDR1 and CDR2: LNHNV and YYDKDF (reference sequence). The length of the CDR3 is 14 residues. This chain's CDR3 is CATSRDGRSYEQYF. The DNA of the CDR3 is TGTGCCACCAGCAGAGATGGCAGGTCCTACGAGCAGTACTTC.

The rearrangement uses TRBV6-5 and TRBJ2-3, with unresolved D. V lost 6 bases to trimming and J lost 2 bases, with 15 bases between them. Germline loops: CDR1 MNHEY, CDR2 SVGAGI. The CDR3 spans 15 residues. The CDR3, as DNA: TGTGCCAGCAGCACCTTGACTGGAATCACAGATACGCAGTATTTT. This translates into CASSTLTGITDTQYF.

As concerns this clone: Other DNA sequences in this specimen translate into the identical CDR3. The rearrangement links TRBV7-9 to TRBJ2-2; D not certain. V was cut by 5 bases and J by 4 bases, with 17 bases left in between. The V gene's germline CDR1 is SEHNR and CDR2 FQNEAQ (reference sequence). The CDR3 sequence is 16 residues long. CDR3 sequence: CASSTTPGLGTGELFF. Here the CDR3 DNA reads TGTGCCAGCAGCACAACCCCAGGTCTCGGCACCGGGGAGCTGTTTTTT.